This T cell receptor (beta chain) was obtained from a study of blood T cells in healthy people across ages. Overall study: The template switching approach captured approximately one barcoded beta molecule for every two T cells.

With a J-beta primer mix and a sample-barcoded 5' primer, a second PCR ran about 7 to 12 cycles. The authors tagged each cDNA molecule using a template-switch adaptor with 12 random nucleotides. TCRdb passed the 5' RACE reads through MiXCR, listing each CDR3 protein once. The sample contains 910,000 or so distinct CDR3 sequences, just over 50% of which appear only once. There are 17 residues in the CDR3. Germline V gene data show CDR1 as MGHRA and CDR2 as YSYEKL. Trimming removed 3 bases from V and 2 bases from J; junction bases left unmatched: 5. The sequencing sample was made of blood. The chain uses TRBV4-1 and TRBJ2-6, with 9 bases matching TRBD1. The TCR sequence derives from an older woman in good health. The CDR3 loop reads CASSQTGGQAGANVLTF. CDR3 coding DNA: TGCGCCAGCAGCCAGACAGGGGGACAAGCTGGGGCCAACGTCCTGACTTTC.